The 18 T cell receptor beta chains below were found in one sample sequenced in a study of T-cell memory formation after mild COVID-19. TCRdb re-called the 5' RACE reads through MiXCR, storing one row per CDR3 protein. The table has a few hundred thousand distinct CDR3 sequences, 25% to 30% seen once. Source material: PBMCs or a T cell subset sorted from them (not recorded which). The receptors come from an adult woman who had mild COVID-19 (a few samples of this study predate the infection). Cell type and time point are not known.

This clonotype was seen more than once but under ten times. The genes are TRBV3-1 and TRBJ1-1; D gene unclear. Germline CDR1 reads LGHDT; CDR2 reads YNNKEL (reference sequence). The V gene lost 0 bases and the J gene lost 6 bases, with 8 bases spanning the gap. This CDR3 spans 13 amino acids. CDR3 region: CASSQDWRAEAFF. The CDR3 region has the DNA TGTGCCAGCAGCCAAGATTGGAGAGCTGAAGCTTTCTTT.

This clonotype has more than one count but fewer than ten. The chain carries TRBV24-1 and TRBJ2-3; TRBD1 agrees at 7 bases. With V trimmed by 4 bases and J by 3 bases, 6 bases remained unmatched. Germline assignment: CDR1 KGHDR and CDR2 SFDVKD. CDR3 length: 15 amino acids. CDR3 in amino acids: CATSESTGTTDTQYF. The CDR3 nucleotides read TGTGCCACCAGTGAGTCGACAGGGACGACAGATACGCAGTATTTT.

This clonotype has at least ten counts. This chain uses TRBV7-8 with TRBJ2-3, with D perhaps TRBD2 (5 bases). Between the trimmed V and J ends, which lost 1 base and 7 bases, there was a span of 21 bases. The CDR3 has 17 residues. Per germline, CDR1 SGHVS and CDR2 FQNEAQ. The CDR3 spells CASSLVVRATKKNTQYF. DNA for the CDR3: TGTGCCAGCAGCTTAGTTGTGAGGGCCACGAAAAAGAATACGCAGTATTTT.

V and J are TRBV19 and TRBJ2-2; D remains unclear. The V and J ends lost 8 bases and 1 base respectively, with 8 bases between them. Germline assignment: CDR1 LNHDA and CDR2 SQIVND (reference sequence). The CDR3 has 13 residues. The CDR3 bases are TGTGCCAGTTGTTCAGTGAACACCGGGGAGCTGTTTTTT. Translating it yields CASCSVNTGELFF.

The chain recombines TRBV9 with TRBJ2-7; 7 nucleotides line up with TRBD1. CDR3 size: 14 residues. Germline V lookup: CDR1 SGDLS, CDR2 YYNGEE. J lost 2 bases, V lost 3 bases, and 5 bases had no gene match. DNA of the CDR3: TGTGCCAGCAGCGAGGGACAGAGGACCTACGAGCAGTACTTC. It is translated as CASSEGQRTYEQYF.

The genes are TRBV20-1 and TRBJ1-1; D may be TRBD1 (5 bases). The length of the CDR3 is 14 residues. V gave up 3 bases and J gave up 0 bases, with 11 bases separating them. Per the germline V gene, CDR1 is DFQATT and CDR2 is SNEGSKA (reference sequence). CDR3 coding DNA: TGCAGTGCTAGTGGCGGCAGGGTGAACACTGAAGCTTTCTTT. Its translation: CSASGGRVNTEAFF.

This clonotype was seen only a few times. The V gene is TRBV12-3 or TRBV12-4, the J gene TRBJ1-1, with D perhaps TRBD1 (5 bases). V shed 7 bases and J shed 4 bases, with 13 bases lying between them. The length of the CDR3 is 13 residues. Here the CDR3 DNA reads TGTGCCAGCACCGGGGGGAGGGCCACTGAAGCTTTCTTT. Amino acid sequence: CASTGGRATEAFF.

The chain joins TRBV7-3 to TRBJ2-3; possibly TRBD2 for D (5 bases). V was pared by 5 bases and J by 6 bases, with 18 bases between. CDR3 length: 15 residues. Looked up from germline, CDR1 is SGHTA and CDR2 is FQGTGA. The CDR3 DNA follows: TGTGCCAGCAGCCGCGAGGGTCGGTACGGTGATACGCAGTATTTT. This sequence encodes CASSREGRYGDTQYF.

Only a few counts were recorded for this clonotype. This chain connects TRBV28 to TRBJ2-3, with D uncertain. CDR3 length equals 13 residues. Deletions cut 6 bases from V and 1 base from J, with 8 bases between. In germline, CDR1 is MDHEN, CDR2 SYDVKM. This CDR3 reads CASRSVRTDTQYF. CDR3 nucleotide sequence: TGTGCCAGCAGATCGGTCCGCACAGATACGCAGTATTTT.

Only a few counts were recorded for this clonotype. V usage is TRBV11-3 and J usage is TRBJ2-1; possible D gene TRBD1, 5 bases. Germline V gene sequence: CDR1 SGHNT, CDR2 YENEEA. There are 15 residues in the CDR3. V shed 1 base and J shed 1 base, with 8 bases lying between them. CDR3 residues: CASSLVGASYNEQFF. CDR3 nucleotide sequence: TGTGCCAGCAGCTTAGTTGGGGCGTCCTACAATGAGCAGTTCTTC.

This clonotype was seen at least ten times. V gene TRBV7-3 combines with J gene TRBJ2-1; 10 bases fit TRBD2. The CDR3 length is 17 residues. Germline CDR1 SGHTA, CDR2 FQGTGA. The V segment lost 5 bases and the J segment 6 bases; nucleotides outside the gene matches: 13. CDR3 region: CASSPQGPSGGGNEQFF. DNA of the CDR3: TGTGCCAGCAGCCCTCAAGGGCCTAGCGGGGGTGGCAATGAGCAGTTCTTC.

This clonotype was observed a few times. The DNA of the CDR3 is TGTGCCAGCAGCTTAGCGTTACAGCTCTCTGGAAACACCATATATTTT. Its protein is CASSLALQLSGNTIYF. The J gene is TRBJ1-3, the V gene TRBV7-6; D is undetermined. The CDR3 extends over 16 amino acids. Germline values: CDR1 SGHVS, CDR2 FNYEAQ. V was cut by 0 bases and J by 0 bases, with 9 bases left in between.

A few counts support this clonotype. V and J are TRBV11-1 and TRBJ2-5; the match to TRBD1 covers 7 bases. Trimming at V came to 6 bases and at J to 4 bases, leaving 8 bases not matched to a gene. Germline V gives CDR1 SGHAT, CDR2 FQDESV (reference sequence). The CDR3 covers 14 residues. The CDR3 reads CASSSLRDRETQYF. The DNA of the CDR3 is TGTGCCAGCAGTTCGCTCCGGGACAGAGAGACCCAGTACTTC.

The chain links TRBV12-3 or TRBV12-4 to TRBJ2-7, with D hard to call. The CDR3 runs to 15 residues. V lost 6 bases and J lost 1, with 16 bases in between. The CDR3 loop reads CASSFESAGSYEQYF. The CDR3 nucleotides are TGTGCCAGCAGCTTCGAGTCAGCCGGGTCCTACGAGCAGTACTTC.

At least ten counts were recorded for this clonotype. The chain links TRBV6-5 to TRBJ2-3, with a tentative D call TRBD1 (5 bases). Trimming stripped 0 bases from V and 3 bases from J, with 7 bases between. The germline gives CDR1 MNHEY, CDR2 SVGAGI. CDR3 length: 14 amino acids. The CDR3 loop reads CASSYSSGTDTQYF. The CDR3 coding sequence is TGTGCCAGCAGTTACTCGTCAGGGACAGATACGCAGTATTTT.

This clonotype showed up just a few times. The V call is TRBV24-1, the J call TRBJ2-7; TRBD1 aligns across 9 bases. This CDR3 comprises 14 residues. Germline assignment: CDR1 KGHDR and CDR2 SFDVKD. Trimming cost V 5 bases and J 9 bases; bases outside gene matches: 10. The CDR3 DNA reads TGTGCCACCAGTGGTCCGGGACAGGGCTCTTTGCAGTACTTC. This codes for CATSGPGQGSLQYF.

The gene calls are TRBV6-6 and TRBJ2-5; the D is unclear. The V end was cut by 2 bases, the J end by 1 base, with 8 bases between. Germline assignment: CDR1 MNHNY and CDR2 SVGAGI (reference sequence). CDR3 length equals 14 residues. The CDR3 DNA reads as TGTGCCAGCAGTTACGGTAACGGCCAAGAGACCCAGTACTTC. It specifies CASSYGNGQETQYF.

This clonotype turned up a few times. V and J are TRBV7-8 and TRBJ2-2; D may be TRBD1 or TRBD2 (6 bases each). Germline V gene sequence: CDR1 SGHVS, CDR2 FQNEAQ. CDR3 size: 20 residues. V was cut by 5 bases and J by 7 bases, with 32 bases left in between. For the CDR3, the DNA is TGTGCCAGCAGCCATGCTGACGGGGGCGGGCTAGCAAAGGATGGCGGGGAGCTGTTTTTT. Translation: CASSHADGGGLAKDGGELFF.